This T cell receptor beta chain emerged from a study of blood T cell repertoires in COVID-19. Background on the study: The United States, Italy and Spain provided the acute and convalescent COVID-19 samples. Nucleic acid was either cDNA or gDNA, and it came from T cells, B-cell-depleted T cells, or PBMCs.

Authors' analysis steps: For nucleated cells, counts were estimated from reference gene primer amplification. Here immunoSEQ multiplex PCR was the method, and the copy in TCRdb shows in-frame clones only, minus some. That table is the source of V, J and clone size, and D and trimming were worked out from the DNA. This table has 55,000 to 65,000 clones, about 90% appearing once. Germline CDR1 reads SEHNR; CDR2 reads FQNEAQ (reference sequence). The CDR3 is 16 amino acids. Losses at the gene ends were 6 bases for V and 3 bases for J; bases not matched to a gene: 10. The chain recombines TRBV7-9 with TRBJ2-7; 11 positions agree with TRBD2. The TCR was taken from a man aged 55 to 70 with acute or convalescent COVID-19. Input material: peripheral blood. The CDR3 DNA sequence: TGTGCCAGCAGGTCCGGCGGACTAGCGGGCTACTACGAGCAGTACTTC. This sequence encodes CASRSGGLAGYYEQYF.